The 21 T cell receptor beta chains presented below share a single source sample, sequenced in a study of blood T cell repertoires in COVID-19. TCRdb keeps only in-frame clones here, not all; method: immunoSEQ multiplex PCR. The sample holds under 300,000 clones; roughly three quarters are singletons and the top ten take around 4.1%. Sequencing was carried out using peripheral blood. These receptors all come from a woman aged 40 to 50 with active or convalescent COVID-19.

The gene calls are TRBV28 and TRBJ1-4; no definite D call. There are 13 residues in the CDR3. Germline CDR1 reads MDHEN; CDR2 reads SYDVKM. Trimming shortened V by 8 bases and J by 4 bases, and 11 bases separated the two germline ends. Written as DNA, the CDR3 is TGTGCCAGCGTCGAGTCGGTTAATGAAAAACTGTTTTTT. It encodes CASVESVNEKLFF.

The chain uses TRBV5-1 and TRBJ1-5; no definite D call. This CDR3 has 16 residues. Germline loops: CDR1 SGHRS, CDR2 YFSETQ. The ends were cut back, 4 bases at V and 3 bases at J, with 17 bases in the middle. CDR3 nucleotides: TGCGCCAGCAGCCCCGGCATACTAGGCCCCAATCAGCCCCAGCATTTT. This codes for CASSPGILGPNQPQHF.

The chain has TRBV19 and TRBJ1-3; 7 bases match TRBD1. In germline, CDR1 is LNHDA, CDR2 SQIVND (reference sequence). V dropped 5 bases and J dropped 2; count of bases not matched to a gene: 9. The CDR3 totals 16 residues. CDR3 sequence reads: CASSPGTAWTGNTIYF. The DNA for the CDR3 is TGTGCCAGTAGTCCCGGGACAGCCTGGACTGGAAACACCATATATTTT.

About this clone itself: Other DNA sequences of this sample code for an identical CDR3. The V gene is TRBV9, the J gene TRBJ1-1; D gene ambiguous. The CDR3 loop spans 13 amino acids. From germline, CDR1 is SGDLS and CDR2 YYNGEE. V lost 1 base to trimming and J lost 0 bases, with 4 bases between them. The CDR3 region has the DNA TGTGCCAGCAGCGTACAGGTGAACACTGAAGCTTTCTTT. Translating gives CASSVQVNTEAFF.

This chain joins TRBV19 and TRBJ1-2; tentative D call: TRBD1 (5 bases). CDR1 is LNHDA and CDR2 is SQIVND in the germline V gene (reference sequence). The CDR3 extends over 13 amino acids. Trimming took 10 bases from V and 3 from J, leaving 15 bases between them. CDR3 nucleotide sequence: TGTGCCACCTGGGGGGTTTCGGACTATGGCTACACCTTC. Protein product: CATWGVSDYGYTF. Supplemented by reference TRBV19 and TRBJ1-2, the full variable domain reads DGGITQSPKYLFRKEGQNVTLSCEQNLNHDAMYWYRQDPGQGLRLIYYSQIVNDFQKGDIAEGYSVSREKKESFPLTVTSAQKNPTAFYLCATWGVSDYGYTFGSGTRLTVV.

This clone was counted only a few times. J is TRBJ2-5 and V is TRBV4-1; possible D gene TRBD2, 5 bases. The CDR3 loop spans 15 amino acids. The germline CDR1 and CDR2 sequences are MGHRA and YSYEKL. The V end lost 2 bases, the J end lost 1 base, and 11 bases lay between the germline ends. CDR3: CASSQSTTSQETQYF. In DNA form, the CDR3 reads TGCGCCAGCAGCCAATCGACTACCTCCCAAGAGACCCAGTACTTC.

This chain connects TRBV5-1 to TRBJ1-2; D may be TRBD1 (5 bases). The CDR3 runs 16 residues. Trimming shortened V by 0 bases and J by 8 bases, and 20 bases separated the two germline ends. CDR1 SGHRS and CDR2 YFSETQ come from the germline V gene. The CDR3 DNA reads TGCGCCAGCAGCTTGGAACCCCCGGGACCGGGGGGGGGCTACACCTTC. Protein: CASSLEPPGPGGGYTF.

The genes are TRBV30 and TRBJ2-5, with TRBD1 matching over 10 bases. CDR1 and CDR2 (germline): GTSNPN, SVGIG (reference sequence). V shed 3 bases, J shed 14 bases, and the junction held 9 bases outside the gene matches. The CDR3 loop spans 12 amino acids. CDR3 amino acids: CAWRSGTGAPYF. The CDR3 DNA sequence: TGTGCCTGGAGGTCCGGGACAGGGGCTCCATACTTC.

The V and J genes are TRBV28 and TRBJ2-3; 8 bases fit TRBD1. The trim removed 10 bases at V and 0 bases at J, leaving 3 bases unmatched. The germline gives CDR1 MDHEN, CDR2 SYDVKM. The CDR3 has 13 residues. CDR3 sequence reads: CATGDRSTDTQYF. DNA of the CDR3: TGTGCCACAGGGGACAGGAGCACAGATACGCAGTATTTT.

This clone was seen at least ten times. The chain has TRBV28 and TRBJ1-2, with D possibly matching TRBD1 (6 bases). Germline V gene sequence: CDR1 MDHEN, CDR2 SYDVKM. The CDR3 is 15 residues long. With 5 bases removed from V and 2 bases from J, the gap between germline ends came to 15 bases. The CDR3 sequence: CASSQRQEINYGYTF. CDR3 in DNA: TGTGCCAGCAGTCAGAGACAGGAAATAAACTATGGCTACACCTTC.

V is TRBV5-1 and J is TRBJ2-1; 7 bases fit TRBD1. This CDR3 spans 13 amino acids. Germline V gene sequence: CDR1 SGHRS, CDR2 YFSETQ. Trimming at V came to 5 bases and at J to 8 bases, leaving 7 bases not matched to a gene. Here the CDR3 reads CASRERGLDEQFF. The CDR3 coding sequence is TGCGCCAGCAGAGAAAGGGGGCTCGATGAGCAGTTCTTC.

The chain joins TRBV25-1 to TRBJ1-3, with no clear D. V was pared by 4 bases and J by 4 bases, with 14 bases between. The CDR3 length is 15 residues. The germline V gene has CDR1 MGHDK and CDR2 SYGVNS. The CDR3 coding sequence is TGTGCCAGCAGTGTTCTCCGGGGAGCGGGAAACACCATATATTTT. Its translation: CASSVLRGAGNTIYF.

This clone has at least ten counts. This sequence joins TRBV7-8 and TRBJ2-2; D is unclear. This CDR3 region has 15 residues. Germline V gene lookup returns CDR1 SGHVS and CDR2 FQNEAQ. V lost 1 base and J lost 2, with 8 bases in between. The CDR3 loop reads CASSLVSVNTGELFF. The CDR3 coding sequence is TGTGCCAGCAGCTTAGTTTCCGTAAACACCGGGGAGCTGTTTTTT.

Concerning this clone: In the same sample, other DNA sequences code for this CDR3. The rearrangement joins TRBV28 to TRBJ2-5, with D tentatively TRBD1 (5 bases). CDR3 length equals 15 residues. Per the germline V gene, CDR1 is MDHEN and CDR2 is SYDVKM. With 2 bases removed from V and 2 bases from J, the gap between germline ends came to 12 bases. The CDR3 sequence: CASSLRRQIQETQYF. The CDR3 nucleotides read TGTGCCAGCAGTTTAAGAAGACAGATTCAAGAGACCCAGTACTTC.

The V call is TRBV28, the J call TRBJ2-4; a possible D gene is TRBD2 (6 bases). V dropped 6 bases and J dropped 0 bases, with 9 bases sitting between them. Germline lookup yields CDR1 MDHEN and CDR2 SYDVKM. The CDR3 sequence is 14 residues long. As DNA, the CDR3 is TGTGCCAGCAGAAACGGGGGAGCCAAAAACATTCAGTACTTC. Translating it yields CASRNGGAKNIQYF.

V is TRBV6-5 and J is TRBJ2-5; D unclear. V lost 2 bases and J lost 9, with 13 bases in between. CDR3 length: 13 residues. Germline values: CDR1 MNHEY, CDR2 SVGAGI. CDR3 residues: CASSYAALKPQYF. The CDR3 DNA is TGTGCCAGCAGTTACGCCGCGTTGAAACCCCAGTACTTC.

The chain is built from TRBV28 and TRBJ2-1; possibly TRBD2 for D (5 bases). The CDR3 is 12 amino acids. CDR1 MDHEN and CDR2 SYDVKM come from the germline V gene. V lost 2 bases and J lost 10, with 9 bases in between. The CDR3 DNA reads as TGTGCCAGCAGTTTAAGGGTAGCGGAGCAGTTCTTC. It specifies CASSLRVAEQFF.

The genes are TRBV6-4 and TRBJ2-1, with 8 bases aligning to TRBD1. The CDR3 runs to 17 residues. J lost 4 bases, V lost 5 bases, and 13 bases had no gene match. Germline-derived CDR1 and CDR2 are MRHNA and SNTAGT. In DNA, the CDR3 is TGTGCCAGCAGTCCCGGACAGGGAGGACCTTTTTACAATGAGCAGTTCTTC. Its translation: CASSPGQGGPFYNEQFF.

There are a few counts of this clone. The rearrangement uses TRBV9 and TRBJ1-6; D perhaps matches TRBD1 (6 bases). The germline V gene encodes CDR1 SGDLS and CDR2 YYNGEE. With 2 bases removed from V and 6 bases from J, the gap between germline ends came to 15 bases. The CDR3 has 16 amino acids. The DNA of the CDR3 is TGTGCCAGCAGCGTCGTGGCAGGGGACCTTAATTCACCCCTCCACTTT. Protein sequence: CASSVVAGDLNSPLHF.

The V and J genes are TRBV5-1 and TRBJ2-3, with TRBD1 as a possible D gene (6 bases). The CDR3 extends over 17 amino acids. CDR1 and CDR2 (germline): SGHRS, YFSETQ. V was shortened by 0 bases and J by 6 bases, with 20 bases between the two germline ends. The CDR3 loop reads CASSLVRDTISGDTQYF. DNA of the CDR3: TGCGCCAGCAGCTTGGTAAGGGACACGATCTCAGGGGATACGCAGTATTTT.

The gene calls are TRBV7-9 and TRBJ1-1, with TRBD1 identical over 7 bases. Germline V lookup: CDR1 SEHNR, CDR2 FQNEAQ (reference sequence). Losses at the gene ends were 3 bases for V and 1 base for J; bases not matched to a gene: 5. The CDR3 is 15 residues long. The CDR3 region has the DNA TGTGCCAGCAGCTTCCACAGGGGCCAGAACACTGAAGCTTTCTTT. Encoded protein: CASSFHRGQNTEAFF.